The next 16 T cell receptor beta chains were all read from a single sample in a study of identical twins. TCRdb recomputed calls from the 5' RACE reads with MiXCR, one row per CDR3 protein. The data contain around 1.7 million distinct CDR3 sequences, more than 30% of them singletons. The sequencing sample was made of cord blood. Every receptor here comes from a newborn girl in good health.

V and J are TRBV29-1 and TRBJ2-3; 8 nucleotides agree with TRBD2. Germline V gene lookup returns CDR1 SQVTM and CDR2 ANQGSEA. There are 16 residues in the CDR3. J lost 4 bases, V lost 8 bases, and 17 bases had no gene match. CDR3 sequence: CSSSQRLARSADTQYF. The CDR3 region has the DNA TGCAGCTCTAGCCAACGACTAGCGCGGAGTGCAGATACGCAGTATTTT.

There are a few counts of this clonotype. The chain couples TRBV20-1 to TRBJ1-4, with D possibly being TRBD1 (5 bases). The V gene's germline CDR1 is DFQATT and CDR2 SNEGSKA (reference sequence). The V end was cut by 6 bases, the J end by 2 bases, with 13 bases between. The CDR3 is 14 amino acids. The CDR3 sequence is CSAPRGTTNEKLFF. Here the CDR3 DNA reads TGCAGTGCCCCCCGGGGGACCACTAATGAAAAACTGTTTTTT.

The CDR3 is CSAPTGTQYF. The CDR3, as DNA: TGCAGTGCTCCAACGGGGACCCAGTACTTC. J is TRBJ2-7 and V is TRBV20-1, with unresolved D. Gene TRBJ2-5 matches the end of the DNA better, so the J call may be wrong. This CDR3 comprises 10 residues. Germline V CDR1 and CDR2: DFQATT, SNEGSKA (reference sequence).

To note about this clonotype: Given the absence of the conserved phenylalanine or tryptophan at the CDR3 end, a read error is likely. The chain links TRBV12-3 or TRBV12-4 to TRBJ1-2; D uncertain. Trimming took off 2 bases at V and 4 bases at J, with 8 bases between the two ends. This CDR3 spans 13 amino acids. CDR3 sequence (DNA): TGTGCCAGCAGTTTAACCAGGACCTATGGCTACACCTTA. This codes for CASSLTRTYGYTL.

About this clonotype: The junction differs from germline at one of its ends, possibly a read error. This chain joins TRBV6-1 and TRBJ2-3; TRBD2 aligns across 13 bases. There are 16 residues in the CDR3. In germline, CDR1 is MNHNS, CDR2 SASEGT. The CDR3 spells CASSGTSGRGTGTQYF. The CDR3 coding sequence is TGTGCCAGCAGTGGTACTAGCGGGAGGGGCACAGGTACGCAGTATTTT.

V is TRBV5-1 and J is TRBJ2-1; 10 bases line up with TRBD2. The germline CDR1 and CDR2 sequences are SGHRS and YFSETQ. CDR3 length: 15 amino acids. V lost 3 bases, J lost 5 bases, and 5 bases stayed unmatched. CDR3 bases: TGCGCCAGCAGCTCTAGCGGGAGCGCCCACAATGAGCAGTTCTTC. This gives the protein CASSSSGSAHNEQFF.

J is TRBJ2-7 and V is TRBV10-3; 9 nucleotides line up with TRBD2. The CDR3 has 15 amino acids. The V segment lost 0 bases and the J segment 5 bases; nucleotides outside the gene matches: 5. Germline CDR1 is ENHRY and CDR2 is SYGVKD. The CDR3 DNA is TGTGCCATCAGTGAGTCTAAGCGGGGGGCCCACGAGCAGTACTTC. This translates into CAISESKRGAHEQYF.

The V call is TRBV4-1, the J call TRBJ2-1, with TRBD2 matching 11 bases. The germline CDR1 and CDR2 sequences are MGHRA and YSYEKL. The CDR3 consists of 16 residues. After removal of 1 base from V and 3 bases from J, the junction contained 2 bases not matched to a gene. CDR3 region: CASSQVAGGIYNEQFF. CDR3 DNA: TGCGCCAGCAGCCAAGTAGCGGGGGGGATCTACAATGAGCAGTTCTTC.

The chain is built from TRBV7-6 and TRBJ1-2, with a tentative D call TRBD1 (6 bases). Between the trimmed V and J ends, which lost 3 bases and 7 bases, there was a span of 12 bases. CDR3 length: 13 amino acids. Germline CDR1 is SGHVS and CDR2 is FNYEAQ. CDR3 nucleotides: TGTGCCAGCAGCTTGGGAGTCAGGGGTGGCTACACCTTC. This translates into CASSLGVRGGYTF.

The chain has TRBV7-2 and TRBJ1-1, with D unresolved. Deletions cut 1 base from V and 8 bases from J, with 8 bases between. Germline loops: CDR1 SGHTA, CDR2 FQGNSA. CDR3 length equals 12 residues. CDR3 protein: CASSLVLQEAFF. Written as DNA, the CDR3 is TGTGCCAGCAGCTTAGTTTTACAGGAAGCTTTCTTT.

This clonotype showed up just a few times. The J gene is TRBJ1-6, the V gene TRBV2, with unresolved D. The V gene lost 5 bases and the J gene lost 7 bases, with 6 bases spanning the gap. This CDR3 spans 12 amino acids. Per germline, CDR1 SNHLY and CDR2 FYNNEI. CDR3 in DNA: TGTGCCAGCAGTATCCAAAATTCACCCCTCCACTTT. It is translated as CASSIQNSPLHF.

This chain joins TRBV5-1 and TRBJ2-5; either TRBD1 or TRBD2 may fit D (6 bases each). Germline loops: CDR1 SGHRS, CDR2 YFSETQ. Deletions cut 6 bases from V and 0 bases from J, with 15 bases between. The CDR3 is made up of 15 amino acids. CDR3 region: CASNLVGGDQETQYF. The CDR3 bases are TGCGCCAGCAATCTGGTCGGGGGCGACCAAGAGACCCAGTACTTC.

This clonotype occurred a few times. The rearrangement joins TRBV20-1 to TRBJ1-2; 10 positions match TRBD1. This CDR3 has 15 amino acids. Germline CDR1 reads DFQATT; CDR2 reads SNEGSKA (reference sequence). Trimming cost V 6 bases and J 4 bases; bases outside gene matches: 11. The CDR3 DNA is TGCAGTGCGCTTCTTCCGGGACAGGGGCGCTATGGCTACACCTTC. Translated: CSALLPGQGRYGYTF.

In the case of this clonotype: One end of the junction varies from germline; a read error may be responsible. The CDR3 is CASTEQAMSSYNEQFF. CDR3 coding DNA: TGTGCCAGCACTGAACAGGCTATGAGCTCCTACAATGAGCAGTTCTTC. The chain recombines TRBV6-1 with TRBJ2-1, with D maybe TRBD1 (5 bases). The length of the CDR3 is 16 residues. Germline V gene sequence: CDR1 MNHNS, CDR2 SASEGT.

This clonotype came up a few times. The chain is built from TRBV9 and TRBJ2-1; tentatively, D is TRBD1 or TRBD2 (5 bases each). CDR1 and CDR2 from the germline V gene are SGDLS and YYNGEE. V shed 4 bases and J shed 8 bases, with 13 bases lying between them. The CDR3 totals 13 residues. The CDR3 nucleotides read TGTGCCAGCAGCCCCGGGACCCCAGATGAGCAGTTCTTC. Translation gives CASSPGTPDEQFF.

The rearrangement links TRBV4-2 to TRBJ2-1; 12 bases agree with TRBD2. V lost 0 bases and J lost 3; bases outside the gene matches: 9. The CDR3 is made up of 19 amino acids. CDR1 and CDR2 (germline): LGHNA, YNFKEQ. The CDR3 DNA reads as TGTGCCAGCAGCCAAGACCCTCCTAGCGGGGGGGCAGGCTACAATGAGCAGTTCTTC. As protein: CASSQDPPSGGAGYNEQFF.